This T cell receptor (beta chain) originates from a study of blood T cell repertoires in COVID-19. In the study overall: The United States, Italy and Spain provided the acute and convalescent COVID-19 samples.

Germline V gene data show CDR1 as LGHDT and CDR2 as YNNKEL (reference sequence). CDR3 length equals 16 residues. V was pared by 4 bases and J by 6 bases, with 12 bases of the junction left unmatched. As processed by the authors: Reference gene primer amplification in the assay estimated nucleated cell counts. Generated by immunoSEQ multiplex PCR, the TCRdb table keeps only in-frame clones and is missing some. From that table come the V and J calls and clone size; the DNA was used to work out D and trimming. The data contain around 280,000 clones, more than 75% of them singletons. The chain links TRBV3-1 (or the pseudogene TRBV3-2) to TRBJ2-1, with 7 bases matching TRBD2. Material: peripheral blood. This clonotype was obtained from a woman in her thirties who had recovered from COVID-19. The CDR3 sequence is CASSPPPGEGFNEQFF. DNA of the CDR3: TGTGCCAGCAGCCCCCCCCCGGGGGAGGGCTTCAATGAGCAGTTCTTC.